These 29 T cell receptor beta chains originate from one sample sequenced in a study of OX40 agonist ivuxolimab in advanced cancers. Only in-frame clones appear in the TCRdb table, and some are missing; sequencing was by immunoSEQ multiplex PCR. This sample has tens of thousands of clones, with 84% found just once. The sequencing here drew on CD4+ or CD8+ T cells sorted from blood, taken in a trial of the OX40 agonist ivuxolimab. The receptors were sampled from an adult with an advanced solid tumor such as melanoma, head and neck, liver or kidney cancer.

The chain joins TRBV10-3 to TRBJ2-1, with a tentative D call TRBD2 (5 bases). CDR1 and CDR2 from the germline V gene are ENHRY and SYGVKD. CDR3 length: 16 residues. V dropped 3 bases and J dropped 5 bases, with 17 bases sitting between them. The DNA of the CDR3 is TGTGCCATCAGTGAATCTGGAGAGGGTGGGCACAATGAGCAGTTCTTC. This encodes CAISESGEGGHNEQFF.

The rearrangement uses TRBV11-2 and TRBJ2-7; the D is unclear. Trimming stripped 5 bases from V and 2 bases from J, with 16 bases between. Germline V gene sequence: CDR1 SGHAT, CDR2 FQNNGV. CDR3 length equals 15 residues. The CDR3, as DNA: TGTGCCAGCAGCCCAGGTGTTAGGGCAGCCTACGAGCAGTACTTC. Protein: CASSPGVRAAYEQYF. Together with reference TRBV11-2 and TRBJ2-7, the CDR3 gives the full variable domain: EAGVAQSPRYKIIEKRQSVAFWCNPISGHATLYWYQQILGQGPKLLIQFQNNGVVDDSQLPKDRFSAERLKGVDSTLKIQPAKLEDSAVYLCASSPGVRAAYEQYFGPGTRLTVT.

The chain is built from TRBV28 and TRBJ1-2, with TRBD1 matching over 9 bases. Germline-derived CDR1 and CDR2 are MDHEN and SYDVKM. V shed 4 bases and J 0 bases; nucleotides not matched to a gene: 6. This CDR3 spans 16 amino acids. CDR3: CASSSLQGAANYGYTF. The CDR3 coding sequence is TGTGCCAGCAGTTCGTTACAGGGGGCCGCTAACTATGGCTACACCTTC.

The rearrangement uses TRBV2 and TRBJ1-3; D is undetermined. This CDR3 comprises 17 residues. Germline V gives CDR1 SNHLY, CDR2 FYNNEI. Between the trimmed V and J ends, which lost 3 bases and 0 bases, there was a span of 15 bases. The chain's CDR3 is CASSESLPGSSGNTIYF. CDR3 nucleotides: TGTGCCAGCAGTGAGTCACTTCCAGGCAGCTCTGGAAACACCATATATTTT.

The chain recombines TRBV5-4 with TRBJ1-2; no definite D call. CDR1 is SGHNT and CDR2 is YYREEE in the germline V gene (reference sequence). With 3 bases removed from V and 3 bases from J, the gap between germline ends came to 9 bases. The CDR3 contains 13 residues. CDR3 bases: TGTGCCAGCAGCTCCCGGACGGACTATGGCTACACCTTC. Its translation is CASSSRTDYGYTF. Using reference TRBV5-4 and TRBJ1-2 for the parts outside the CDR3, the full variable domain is ETGVTQSPTHLIKTRGQQVTLRCSSQSGHNTVSWYQQALGQGPQFIFQYYREEENGRGNFPPRFSGLQFPNYSSELNVNALELDDSALYLCASSSRTDYGYTFGSGTRLTVV.

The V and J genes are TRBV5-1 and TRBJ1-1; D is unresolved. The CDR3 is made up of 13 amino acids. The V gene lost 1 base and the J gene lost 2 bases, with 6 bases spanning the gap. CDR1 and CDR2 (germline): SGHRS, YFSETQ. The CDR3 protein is CASSLTGNTEAFF. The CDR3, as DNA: TGCGCCAGCAGCTTGACGGGAAACACTGAAGCTTTCTTT.

The DNA for the CDR3 is TGTGCCAGCAGCCAAGGCGTGGGGCAGCCCCAGCATTTT. Encoded protein: CASSQGVGQPQHF. This chain joins TRBV28 and TRBJ1-5; no definite D call. Trimming took off 6 bases at V and 7 bases at J, with 13 bases between the two ends. CDR3 size: 13 residues. Germline-derived CDR1 and CDR2 are MDHEN and SYDVKM.

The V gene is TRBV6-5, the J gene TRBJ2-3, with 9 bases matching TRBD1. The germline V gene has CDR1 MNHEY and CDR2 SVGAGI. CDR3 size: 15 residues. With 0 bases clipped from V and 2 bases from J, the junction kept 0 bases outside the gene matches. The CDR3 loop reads CASSYSQGATDTQYF. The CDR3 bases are TGTGCCAGCAGTTACTCACAGGGGGCCACAGATACGCAGTATTTT.

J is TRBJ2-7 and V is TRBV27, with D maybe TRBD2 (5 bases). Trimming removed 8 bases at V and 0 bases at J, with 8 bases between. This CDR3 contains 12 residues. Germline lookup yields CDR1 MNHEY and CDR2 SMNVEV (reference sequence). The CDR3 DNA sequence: TGTGCCAGCGGCCGGGGCTCCTACGAGCAGTACTTC. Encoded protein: CASGRGSYEQYF.

The CDR3 DNA is TGTGCCAGCAGCTTACCCGGGACACCCAATCAGCCCCAGCATTTT. As protein: CASSLPGTPNQPQHF. The V gene is TRBV7-2, the J gene TRBJ1-5, with D maybe TRBD1 (6 bases). The ends were cut back, 2 bases at V and 3 bases at J, with 11 bases in the middle. Germline CDR1 reads SGHTA; CDR2 reads FQGNSA. This CDR3 is 15 amino acids long.

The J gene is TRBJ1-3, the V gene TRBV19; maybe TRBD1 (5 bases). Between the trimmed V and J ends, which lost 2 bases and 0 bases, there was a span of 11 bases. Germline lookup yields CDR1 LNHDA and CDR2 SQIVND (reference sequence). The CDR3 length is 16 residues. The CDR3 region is CASSIRRGLSGNTIYF. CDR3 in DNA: TGTGCCAGTAGTATACGAAGGGGCCTCTCTGGAAACACCATATATTTT.

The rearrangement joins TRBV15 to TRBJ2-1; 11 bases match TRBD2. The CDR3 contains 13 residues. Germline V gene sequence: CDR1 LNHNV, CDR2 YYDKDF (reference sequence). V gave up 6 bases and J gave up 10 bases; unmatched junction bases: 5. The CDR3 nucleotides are TGTGCCACCAGACTAGCGGGAGCGGGAGAGCAGTTCTTC. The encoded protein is CATRLAGAGEQFF.

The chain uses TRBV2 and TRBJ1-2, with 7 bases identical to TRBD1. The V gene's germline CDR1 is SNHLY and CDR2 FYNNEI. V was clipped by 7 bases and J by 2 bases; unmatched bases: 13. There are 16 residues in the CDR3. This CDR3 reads CASTPLAGGSNYGYTF. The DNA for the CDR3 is TGTGCCAGCACCCCCCTGGCAGGGGGATCCAACTATGGCTACACCTTC. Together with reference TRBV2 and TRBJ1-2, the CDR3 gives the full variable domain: EPEVTQTPSHQVTQMGQEVILRCVPISNHLYFYWYRQILGQKVEFLVSFYNNEISEKSEIFDDQFSVERPDGSNFTLKIRSTKLEDSAMYFCASTPLAGGSNYGYTFGSGTRLTVV.

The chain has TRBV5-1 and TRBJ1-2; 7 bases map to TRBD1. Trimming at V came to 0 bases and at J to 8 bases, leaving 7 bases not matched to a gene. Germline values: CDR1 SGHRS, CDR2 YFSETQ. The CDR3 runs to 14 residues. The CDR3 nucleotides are TGCGCCAGCAGCTTGGCCACAGGGGAGAGCGGCTACACCTTC. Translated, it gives CASSLATGESGYTF.

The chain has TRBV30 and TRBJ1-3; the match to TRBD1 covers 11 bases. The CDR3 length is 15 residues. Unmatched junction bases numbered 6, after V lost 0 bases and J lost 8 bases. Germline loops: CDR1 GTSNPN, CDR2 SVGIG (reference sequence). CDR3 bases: TGTGCCTGGAGTGTAACCGGACAGGGGGCCGACACCATATATTTT. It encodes CAWSVTGQGADTIYF. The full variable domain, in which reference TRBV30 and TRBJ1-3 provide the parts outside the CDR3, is SQTIHQWPATLVQPVGSPLSLECTVEGTSNPNLYWYRQAAGRGLQLLFYSVGIGQISSEVPQNLSASRPQDRQFILSSKKLLLSDSGFYLCAWSVTGQGADTIYFGEGSWLTVV.

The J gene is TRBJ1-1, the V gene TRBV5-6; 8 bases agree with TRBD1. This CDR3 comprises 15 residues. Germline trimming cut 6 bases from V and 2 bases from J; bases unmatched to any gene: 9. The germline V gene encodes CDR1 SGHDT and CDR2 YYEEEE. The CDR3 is CASTRLGTGNTEAFF. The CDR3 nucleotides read TGTGCCAGCACCCGTCTGGGGACAGGTAACACTGAAGCTTTCTTT.

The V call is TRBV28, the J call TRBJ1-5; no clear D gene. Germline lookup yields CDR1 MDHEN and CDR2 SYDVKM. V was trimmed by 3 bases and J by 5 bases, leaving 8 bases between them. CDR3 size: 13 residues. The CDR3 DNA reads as TGTGCCAGCAGTTTCATCAGGTATCAGCCCCAGCATTTT. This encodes CASSFIRYQPQHF. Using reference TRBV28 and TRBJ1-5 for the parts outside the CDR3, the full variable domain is DVKVTQSSRYLVKRTGEKVFLECVQDMDHENMFWYRQDPGLGLRLIYFSYDVKMKEKGDIPEGYSVSREKKERFSLILESASTNQTSMYLCASSFIRYQPQHFGDGTRLSIL.

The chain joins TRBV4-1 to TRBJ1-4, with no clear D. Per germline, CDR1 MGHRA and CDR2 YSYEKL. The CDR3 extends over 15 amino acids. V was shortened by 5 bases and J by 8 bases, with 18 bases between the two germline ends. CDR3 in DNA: TGCGCCAGCAGCGGTTCCGGGAGAATCGGAGAAAAACTGTTTTTT. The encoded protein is CASSGSGRIGEKLFF.

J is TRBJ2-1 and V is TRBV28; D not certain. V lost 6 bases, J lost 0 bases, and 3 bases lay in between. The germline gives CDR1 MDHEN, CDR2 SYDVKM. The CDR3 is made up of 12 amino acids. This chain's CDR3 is CASRGSYNEQFF. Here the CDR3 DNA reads TGTGCCAGCAGAGGCTCCTACAATGAGCAGTTCTTC.

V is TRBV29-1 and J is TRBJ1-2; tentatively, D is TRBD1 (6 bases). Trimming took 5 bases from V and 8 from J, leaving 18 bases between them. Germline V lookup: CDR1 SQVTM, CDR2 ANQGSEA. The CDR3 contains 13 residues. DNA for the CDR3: TGCAGCGTTCTGGGGGGCCCCACTGAGGGCTACACCTTC. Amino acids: CSVLGGPTEGYTF.

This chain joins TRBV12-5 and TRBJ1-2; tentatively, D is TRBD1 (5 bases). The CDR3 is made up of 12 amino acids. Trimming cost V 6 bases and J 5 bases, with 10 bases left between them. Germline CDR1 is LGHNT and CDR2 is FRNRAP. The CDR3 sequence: CASGSSGYGYTF. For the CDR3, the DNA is TGTGCTAGTGGCTCGTCAGGGTATGGCTACACCTTC.

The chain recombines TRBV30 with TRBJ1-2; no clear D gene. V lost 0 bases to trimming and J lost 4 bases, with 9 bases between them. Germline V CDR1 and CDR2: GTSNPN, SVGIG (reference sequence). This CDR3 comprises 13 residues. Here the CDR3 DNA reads TGTGCCTGGAGTGTGAGGAGCCCCTATGGCTACACCTTC. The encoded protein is CAWSVRSPYGYTF.

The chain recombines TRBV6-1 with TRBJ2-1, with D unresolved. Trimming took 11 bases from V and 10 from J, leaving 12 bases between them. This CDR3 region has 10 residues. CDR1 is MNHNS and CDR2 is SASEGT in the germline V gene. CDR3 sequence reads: CASRIGEQFF. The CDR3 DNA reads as TGTGCCTCGCGGATAGGGGAGCAGTTCTTC.

CDR3 sequence: CASSQSTQTGSINEAFF. The DNA of the CDR3 is TGTGCCAGCAGCCAGAGTACACAAACAGGGTCCATCAATGAAGCTTTCTTT. The chain links TRBV5-4 to TRBJ1-1; D is possibly TRBD1 (6 bases). The CDR3 has 17 residues. In germline, CDR1 is SGHNT, CDR2 YYREEE (reference sequence). Trimming pared 4 bases from V and 7 bases from J, leaving 26 bases between. The whole variable domain, remainder taken from reference TRBV5-4 and TRBJ1-1, is ETGVTQSPTHLIKTRGQQVTLRCSSQSGHNTVSWYQQALGQGPQFIFQYYREEENGRGNFPPRFSGLQFPNYSSELNVNALELDDSALYLCASSQSTQTGSINEAFFGQGTRLTVV.

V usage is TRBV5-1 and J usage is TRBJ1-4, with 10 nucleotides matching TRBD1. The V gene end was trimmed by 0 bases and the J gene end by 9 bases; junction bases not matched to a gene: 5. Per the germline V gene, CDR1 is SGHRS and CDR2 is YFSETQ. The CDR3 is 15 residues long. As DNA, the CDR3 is TGCGCCAGCAGCTTGGGACAGGGGGCTAGGCAAAAACTGTTTTTT. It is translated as CASSLGQGARQKLFF.

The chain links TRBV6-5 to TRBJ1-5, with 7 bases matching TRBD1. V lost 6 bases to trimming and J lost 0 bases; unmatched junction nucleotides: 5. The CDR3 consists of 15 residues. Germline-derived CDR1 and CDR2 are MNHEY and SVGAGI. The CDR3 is CASSLRGYSNQPQHF. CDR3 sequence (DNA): TGTGCCAGCAGCCTCAGGGGGTATAGCAATCAGCCCCAGCATTTT.

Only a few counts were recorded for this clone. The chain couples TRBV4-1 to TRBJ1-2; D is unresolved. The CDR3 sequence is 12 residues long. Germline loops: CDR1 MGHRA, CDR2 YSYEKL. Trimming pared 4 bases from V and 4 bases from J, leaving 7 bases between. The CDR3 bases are TGCGCCAGCAGCCTCGTGGGCTATGGCTACACCTTC. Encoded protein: CASSLVGYGYTF.

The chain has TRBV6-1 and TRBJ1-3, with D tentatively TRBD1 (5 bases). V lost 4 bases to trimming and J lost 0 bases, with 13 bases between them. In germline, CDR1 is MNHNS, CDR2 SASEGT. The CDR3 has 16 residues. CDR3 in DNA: TGTGCCAGCAGTGCTAAGACAGACAACTCTGGAAACACCATATATTTT. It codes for CASSAKTDNSGNTIYF.

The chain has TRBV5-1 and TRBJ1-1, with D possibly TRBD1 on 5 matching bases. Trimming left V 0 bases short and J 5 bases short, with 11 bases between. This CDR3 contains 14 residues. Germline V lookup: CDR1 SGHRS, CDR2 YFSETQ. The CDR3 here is CASSLVGRETEAFF. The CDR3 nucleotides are TGCGCCAGCAGCTTGGTTGGCAGGGAGACTGAAGCTTTCTTT.